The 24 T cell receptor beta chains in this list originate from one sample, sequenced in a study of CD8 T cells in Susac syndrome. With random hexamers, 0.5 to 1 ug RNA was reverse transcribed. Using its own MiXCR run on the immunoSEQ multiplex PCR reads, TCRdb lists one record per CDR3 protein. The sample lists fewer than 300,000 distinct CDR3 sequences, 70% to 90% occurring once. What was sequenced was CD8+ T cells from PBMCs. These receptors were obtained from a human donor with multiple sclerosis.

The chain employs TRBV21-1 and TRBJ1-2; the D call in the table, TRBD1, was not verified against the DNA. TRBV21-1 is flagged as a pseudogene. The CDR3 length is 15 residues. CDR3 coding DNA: TGTGCCAGCAGCAACTCGCCCGGGTACAACTATGGCTACACCTTC. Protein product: CASSNSPGYNYGYTF.

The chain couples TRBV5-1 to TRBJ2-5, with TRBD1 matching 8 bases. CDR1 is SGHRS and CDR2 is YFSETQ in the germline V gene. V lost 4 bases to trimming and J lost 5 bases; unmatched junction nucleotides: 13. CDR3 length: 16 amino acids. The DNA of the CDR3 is TGCGCCAGCAGCACCCTCAGGACAGGGCTAGGGGAGACCCAGTACTTC. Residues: CASSTLRTGLGETQYF.

The CDR3 loop reads CASSQSPGHEQYF. The CDR3 DNA reads as TGTGCCAGCAGCCAATCTCCGGGGCACGAGCAGTACTTC. V and J are TRBV16 and TRBJ2-7; either TRBD1 or TRBD2 may supply D (5 bases each). The CDR3 runs 13 residues. Deletions cut 0 bases from V and 5 bases from J, with 8 bases between. Germline lookup yields CDR1 KGHSY and CDR2 FQNENV.

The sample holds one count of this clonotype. The CDR3 loop reads CASSLGQGIYEKLFF. The CDR3 DNA reads TGTGCCAGCAGTTTAGGACAGGGGATATATGAAAAACTGTTTTTT. This sequence joins TRBV27 and TRBJ1-4, with 9 nucleotides matching TRBD1. This CDR3 has 15 residues. J was trimmed by 6 bases and V by 2 bases; bases with no gene match: 4. The germline V gene has CDR1 MNHEY and CDR2 SMNVEV (reference sequence). The full variable domain, with the rest looked up from reference TRBV27 and TRBJ1-4, is EAQVTQNPRYLITVTGKKLTVTCSQNMNHEYMSWYRQDPGLGLRQIYYSMNVEVTDKGDVPEGYKVSRKEKRNFPLILESPSPNQTSLYFCASSLGQGIYEKLFFGSGTQLSVL.

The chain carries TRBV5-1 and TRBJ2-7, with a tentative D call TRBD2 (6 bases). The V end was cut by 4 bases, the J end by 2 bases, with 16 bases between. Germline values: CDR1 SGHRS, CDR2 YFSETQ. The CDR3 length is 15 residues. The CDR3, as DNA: TGCGCCAGCAGCGACCCCCCGGGCGGGACCTACGAGCAGTACTTC. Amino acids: CASSDPPGGTYEQYF.

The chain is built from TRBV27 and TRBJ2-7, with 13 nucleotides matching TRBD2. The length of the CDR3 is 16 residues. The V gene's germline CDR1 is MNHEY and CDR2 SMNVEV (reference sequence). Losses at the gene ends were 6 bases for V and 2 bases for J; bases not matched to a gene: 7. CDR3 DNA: TGTGCCAGCAGGGGGACTAGCGGGATGTCTACCTACGAGCAGTACTTC. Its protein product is CASRGTSGMSTYEQYF.

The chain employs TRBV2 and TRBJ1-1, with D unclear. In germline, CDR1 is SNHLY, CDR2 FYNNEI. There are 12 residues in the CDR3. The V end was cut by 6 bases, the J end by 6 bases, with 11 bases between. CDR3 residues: CASRETGSEAFF. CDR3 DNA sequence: TGTGCCAGCAGGGAAACGGGATCTGAAGCTTTCTTT.

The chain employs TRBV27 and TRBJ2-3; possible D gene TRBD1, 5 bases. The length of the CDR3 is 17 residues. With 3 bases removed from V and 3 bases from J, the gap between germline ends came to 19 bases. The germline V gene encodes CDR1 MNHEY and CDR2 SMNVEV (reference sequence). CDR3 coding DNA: TGTGCCAGCAGTTTTGAGAGGAACAGGTTTTTTACAGATACGCAGTATTTT. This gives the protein CASSFERNRFFTDTQYF.

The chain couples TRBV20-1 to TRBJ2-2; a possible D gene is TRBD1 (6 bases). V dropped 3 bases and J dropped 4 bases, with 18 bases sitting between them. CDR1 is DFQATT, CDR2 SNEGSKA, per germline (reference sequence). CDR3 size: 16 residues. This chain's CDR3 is CSARDTITGLTGELFF. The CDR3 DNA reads TGCAGTGCTAGGGATACAATTACAGGGCTCACCGGGGAGCTGTTTTTT.

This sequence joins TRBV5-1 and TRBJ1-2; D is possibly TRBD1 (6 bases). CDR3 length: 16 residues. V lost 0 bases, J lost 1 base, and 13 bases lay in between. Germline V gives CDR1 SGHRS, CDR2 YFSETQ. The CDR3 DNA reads TGCGCCAGCAGCTTGGGGACAGCTCCAGATAACTATGGCTACACCTTC. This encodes CASSLGTAPDNYGYTF.

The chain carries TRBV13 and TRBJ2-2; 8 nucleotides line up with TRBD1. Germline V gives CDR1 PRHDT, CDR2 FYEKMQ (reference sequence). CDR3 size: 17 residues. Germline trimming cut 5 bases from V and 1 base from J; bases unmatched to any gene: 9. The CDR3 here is CASSTTGGIVNTGELFF. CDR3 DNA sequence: TGTGCCAGCAGCACTACAGGGGGGATCGTGAACACCGGGGAGCTGTTTTTT.

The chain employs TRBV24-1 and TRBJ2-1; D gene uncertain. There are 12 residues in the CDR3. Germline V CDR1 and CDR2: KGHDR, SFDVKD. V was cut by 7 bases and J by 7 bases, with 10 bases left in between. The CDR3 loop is CATRSPANEQFF. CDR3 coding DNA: TGTGCCACCAGATCACCGGCGAATGAGCAGTTCTTC.

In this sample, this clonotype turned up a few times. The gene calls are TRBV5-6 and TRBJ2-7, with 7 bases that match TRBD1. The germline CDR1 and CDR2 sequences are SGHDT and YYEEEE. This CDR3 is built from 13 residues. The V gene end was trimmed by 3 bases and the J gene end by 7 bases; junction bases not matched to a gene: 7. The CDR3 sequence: CASSSLTGEEQYF. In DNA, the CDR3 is TGTGCCAGCAGCTCTTTAACAGGGGAGGAGCAGTACTTC.

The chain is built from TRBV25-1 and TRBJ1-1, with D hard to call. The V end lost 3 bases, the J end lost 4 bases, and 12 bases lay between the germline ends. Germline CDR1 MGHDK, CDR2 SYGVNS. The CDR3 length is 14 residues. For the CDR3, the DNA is TGTGCCAGCAGTGACTGGGTCGGGAGCACTGAAGCTTTCTTT. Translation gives CASSDWVGSTEAFF.

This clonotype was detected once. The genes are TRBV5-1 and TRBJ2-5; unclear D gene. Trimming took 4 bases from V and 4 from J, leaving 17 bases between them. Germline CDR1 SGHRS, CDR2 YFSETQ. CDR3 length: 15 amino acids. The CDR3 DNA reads TGCGCCAGCAGCACCCACCAACCTCCAGTAGAGACCCAGTACTTC. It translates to CASSTHQPPVETQYF.

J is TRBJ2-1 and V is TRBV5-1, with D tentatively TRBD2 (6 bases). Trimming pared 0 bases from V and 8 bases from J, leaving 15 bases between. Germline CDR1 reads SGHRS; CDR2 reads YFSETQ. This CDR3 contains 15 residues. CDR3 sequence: CASSLVADATDEQFF. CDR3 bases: TGCGCCAGCAGCTTGGTAGCGGATGCCACGGATGAGCAGTTCTTC.

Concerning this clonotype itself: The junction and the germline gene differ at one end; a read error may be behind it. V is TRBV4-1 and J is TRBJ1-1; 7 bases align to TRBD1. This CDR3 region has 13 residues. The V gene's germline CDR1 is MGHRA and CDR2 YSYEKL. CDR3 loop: CASGQTRDSEAFF. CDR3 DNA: TGCGCCAGCGGCCAAACCCGGGACAGTGAAGCTTTCTTT.

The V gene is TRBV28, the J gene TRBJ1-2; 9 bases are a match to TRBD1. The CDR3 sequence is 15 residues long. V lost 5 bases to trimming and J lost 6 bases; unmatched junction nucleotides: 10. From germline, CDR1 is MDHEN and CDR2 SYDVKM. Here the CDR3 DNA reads TGTGCCAGCAGTCTCACAGGGGGCGCAAATGATGGCTACACCTTC. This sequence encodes CASSLTGGANDGYTF.

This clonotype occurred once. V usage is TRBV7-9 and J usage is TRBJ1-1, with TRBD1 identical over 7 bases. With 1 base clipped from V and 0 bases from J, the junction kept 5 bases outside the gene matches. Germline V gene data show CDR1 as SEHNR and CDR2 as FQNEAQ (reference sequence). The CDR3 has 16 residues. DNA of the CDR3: TGTGCCAGCAGCTTAGATCCAGGGACAGTGAACACTGAAGCTTTCTTT. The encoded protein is CASSLDPGTVNTEAFF.

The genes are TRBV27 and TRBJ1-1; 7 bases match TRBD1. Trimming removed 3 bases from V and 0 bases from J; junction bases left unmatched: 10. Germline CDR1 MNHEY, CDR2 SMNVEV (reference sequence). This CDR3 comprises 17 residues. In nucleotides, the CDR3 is TGTGCCAGCAGTTTTCGACAGGGTTGGGACATGAACACTGAAGCTTTCTTT. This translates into CASSFRQGWDMNTEAFF.

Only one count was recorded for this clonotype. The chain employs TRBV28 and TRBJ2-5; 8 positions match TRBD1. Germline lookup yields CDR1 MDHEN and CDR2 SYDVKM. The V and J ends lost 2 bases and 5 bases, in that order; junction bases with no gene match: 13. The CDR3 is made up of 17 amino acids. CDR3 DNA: TGTGCCAGCAGTTTACCCACGACAGGGGTTCGTGGGGAGACCCAGTACTTC. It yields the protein CASSLPTTGVRGETQYF.

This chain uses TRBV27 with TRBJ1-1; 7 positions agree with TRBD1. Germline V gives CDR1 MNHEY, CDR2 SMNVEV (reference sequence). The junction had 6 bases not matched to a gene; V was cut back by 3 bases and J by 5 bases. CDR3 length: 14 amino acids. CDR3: CASSLTGMGTEAFF. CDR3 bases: TGTGCCAGCAGTTTGACAGGGATGGGTACTGAAGCTTTCTTT.

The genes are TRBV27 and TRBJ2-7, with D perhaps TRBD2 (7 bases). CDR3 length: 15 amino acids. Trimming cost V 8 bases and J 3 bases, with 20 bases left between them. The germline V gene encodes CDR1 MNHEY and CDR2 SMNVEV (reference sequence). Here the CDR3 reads CASRHGGADLYEQYF. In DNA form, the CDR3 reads TGTGCCAGCCGCCATGGGGGGGCCGACCTCTACGAGCAGTACTTC.

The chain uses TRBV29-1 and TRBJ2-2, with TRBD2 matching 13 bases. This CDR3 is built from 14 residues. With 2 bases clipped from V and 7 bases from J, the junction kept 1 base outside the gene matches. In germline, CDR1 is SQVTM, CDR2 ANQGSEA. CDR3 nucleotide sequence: TGCAGCGTTGAACGGACTAGCGGGAGCGGGGAGCTGTTTTTT. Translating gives CSVERTSGSGELFF.